The rows below give T cell receptor beta chains drawn from one sample of a study of blood T cell repertoires in COVID-19. Sequencing was performed with immunoSEQ multiplex PCR; in TCRdb, only in-frame clones are kept and a portion is missing. The sample lists approximately 160,000 clones; about 84% were seen once. The sample consisted of PBMCs or T cells enriched from blood (not recorded which). All receptors derive from a man aged 35 to 55 who had recovered from COVID-19. The CDR3 runs from the conserved cysteine through the conserved F or W. D genes are given only for firm matches. Expanded clones are given a class, and other clones once, few, many or no size at all.

CDR3 protein,CDR3 DNA,J gene,D gene,V gene,clone size,CDR3 length
CASSPKSGGITDTQYF,TGTGCCAGCAGCCCCAAGAGCGGGGGGATCACAGATACGCAGTATTTT,TRBJ2-3,TRBD2,TRBV9,-,16
CASSLARGAPRNEQFF,TGTGCCAGCAGCTTAGCCAGGGGGGCTCCTCGGAATGAGCAGTTCTTC,TRBJ2-1,-,TRBV7-8,-,16
CASSFLAFPSGNTEAFF,TGTGCCAGCAGCTTCCTAGCCTTTCCCTCCGGGAACACTGAAGCTTTCTTT,TRBJ1-1,-,TRBV7-2,-,17
CASSQGLAVNTDTQYF,TGTGCCAGCAGCCAGGGACTAGCGGTAAACACAGATACGCAGTATTTT,TRBJ2-3,TRBD2,TRBV3-1/TRBV3-2,-,16
CAWSPGYEETQYF,TGTGCCTGGAGCCCAGGATATGAAGAGACCCAGTACTTC,TRBJ2-5,-,TRBV30,-,13
CASSVGGLEESYNEQFF,TGTGCCAGCAGTGTGGGGGGACTTGAGGAAAGCTACAATGAGCAGTTCTTC,TRBJ2-1,-,TRBV2,-,17
CASSQTGFGIQYF,TGTGCCAGCAGCCAGACAGGTTTCGGCATTCAGTACTTC,TRBJ2-4,-,TRBV3-1/TRBV3-2,-,13
CASSRTTGINYGYTF,TGTGCCAGTAGTAGGACGACAGGGATTAACTATGGCTACACCTTC,TRBJ1-2,TRBD1,TRBV19,-,15
CASSFRTQGTEAFF,TGTGCCAGTAGTTTCCGGACCCAGGGCACTGAAGCTTTCTTT,TRBJ1-1,-,TRBV19,-,14
CSTEVGYGYTF,TGCAGTACCGAGGTTGGCTATGGCTACACCTTC,TRBJ1-2,-,TRBV20-1,-,11
CASSPLSGEYGYTF,TGCGCCAGCAGCCCCTTATCAGGGGAGTATGGCTACACCTTC,TRBJ1-2,-,TRBV5-1,-,14
CASSPVTGTTEAFF,TGTGCCAGCAGCCCGGTGACAGGGACCACTGAAGCTTTCTTT,TRBJ1-1,TRBD1,TRBV7-9,-,14
CASSQVASGGAVF,TGCGCCAGCAGCCAAGTGGCTAGCGGGGGGGCCGTCTTC,TRBJ2-1,TRBD2,TRBV4-1,-,13
CASSPSPKQGRGNQPQHF,TGTGCCAGCAGCCCGTCCCCAAAACAGGGTAGGGGCAATCAGCCCCAGCATTTT,TRBJ1-5,-,TRBV5-6,once,18
CASSRATSGAADTQYF,TGTGCCAGTAGTAGGGCGACTAGCGGGGCCGCAGATACGCAGTATTTT,TRBJ2-3,TRBD2,TRBV19,-,16
CASSLAGGENSPLHF,TGCGCCAGCAGCTTGGCGGGGGGGGAGAATTCACCCCTCCACTTT,TRBJ1-6,-,TRBV5-1,few,15
CASKGLAGTTDTQYF,TGTGCCAGCAAGGGACTAGCGGGTACTACAGATACGCAGTATTTT,TRBJ2-3,-,TRBV21-1,-,15
CASSILDRRNDIYGYTF,TGTGCCAGTAGTATATTGGACAGAAGAAACGATATCTATGGCTACACCTTC,TRBJ1-2,-,TRBV19,-,17
CASSRDYAGNEQFF,TGTGCCAGCAGCCGGGACTATGCGGGGAATGAGCAGTTCTTC,TRBJ2-1,TRBD2,TRBV5-4,-,14
CASNRGGNEKLFF,TGTGCCAGCAACAGGGGAGGAAATGAAAAACTGTTTTTT,TRBJ1-4,TRBD1,TRBV2,few,13
CAISALGDEAFF,TGTGCCATCAGTGCTCTAGGGGATGAAGCTTTCTTT,TRBJ1-1,-,TRBV10-3,-,12
CASSIMSYGYTF,TGTGCCAGTAGTATCATGTCCTATGGCTACACCTTC,TRBJ1-2,-,TRBV19,-,12
CASSRGRGSYNEQFF,TGTGCCAGCAGCCGCGGTAGAGGGTCCTACAATGAGCAGTTCTTC,TRBJ2-1,-,TRBV6-5,-,15
CASSPLAGRNTGELFF,TGTGCCAGTAGTCCTCTAGCGGGGCGCAACACCGGGGAGCTGTTTTTT,TRBJ2-2,TRBD2,TRBV19,-,16
CSASSSGGADNEQFF,TGCAGTGCTAGTTCTAGCGGGGGGGCTGACAATGAGCAGTTCTTC,TRBJ2-1,TRBD2,TRBV20-1,-,15
CASLRTGLTQVSEAFF,TGTGCCAGCCTTCGGACAGGGCTAACCCAGGTATCTGAAGCTTTCTTT,TRBJ1-1,TRBD1,TRBV5-6,-,16